These 31 T cell receptor beta chains share one sample of origin, sequenced in a study of persistence of HIV-infected CD4 T cells. This was the immunoSEQ version 4 assay in survey mode. Clones were read by immunoSEQ multiplex PCR, and TCRdb kept only the in-frame ones, dropping some. Here the sample spans fewer than 35,000 clones, roughly 70% being singletons. Their antigens remain unidentified. Overlapping HIV-1 Gag 15-mer peptides at approximately 0.91 ug per peptide per mL were used. Sorting of responding CD4+ T cells relied on upregulated CD40 ligand together with CD69. Sequencing used CD4+ T cells sorted from PBMCs after roughly 18-hour stimulation, obtained from a patient who received antiretroviral therapy. These receptors originate from an adult man with HIV who was CMV-seropositive.

The sample holds one count of this clone. The gene calls are TRBV5-1 and TRBJ1-5; possibly TRBD1 for D (5 bases). V gave up 0 bases and J gave up 4 bases, with 8 bases separating them. This CDR3 spans 14 amino acids. CDR1 and CDR2 (germline): SGHRS, YFSETQ. The CDR3 bases are TGCGCCAGCAGCTTGGTGGGGGGAAATCAGCCCCAGCATTTT. This translates into CASSLVGGNQPQHF.

The chain combines TRBV5-1 with TRBJ2-1; D call uncertain. Deletions cut 8 bases from V and 0 bases from J, with 6 bases between. Germline V lookup: CDR1 SGHRS, CDR2 YFSETQ. The CDR3 consists of 12 residues. The CDR3 DNA reads TGCGCCAGGGGCCACTCCTACAATGAGCAGTTCTTC. Translated, it gives CARGHSYNEQFF.

V is TRBV6-5 and J is TRBJ2-7; D gene uncertain. The CDR3 extends over 14 amino acids. Germline assignment: CDR1 MNHEY and CDR2 SVGAGI. V lost 11 bases to trimming and J lost 2 bases, with 19 bases between them. Here the CDR3 reads CAGHRTTDTYEQYF. CDR3 coding DNA: TGTGCCGGCCACCGCACAACGGATACCTACGAGCAGTACTTC.

This clone appeared once. The rearrangement links TRBV3-1 (or the pseudogene TRBV3-2) to TRBJ2-2; D unclear. V lost 0 bases to trimming and J lost 7 bases, with 15 bases between them. The CDR3 is 16 amino acids. Germline-derived CDR1 and CDR2 are LGHDT and YNNKEL (reference sequence). The DNA of the CDR3 is TGTGCCAGCAGCCAAGATCGTAGGGCTGGTAGCGGGGAGCTGTTTTTT. Amino acid sequence: CASSQDRRAGSGELFF.

This rearrangement joins TRBV9 to TRBJ2-1; 11 bases fit TRBD2. V was clipped by 4 bases and J by 9 bases; unmatched bases: 9. The CDR3 extends over 15 amino acids. CDR1 SGDLS and CDR2 YYNGEE come from the germline V gene. The CDR3 DNA is TGTGCCAGCAGCATTAGCGGGGGGGCCCTATCTGAGCAGTTCTTC. Protein product: CASSISGGALSEQFF.

This clone was observed a few times. This chain uses TRBV28 with TRBJ1-2, with no clear D. Germline V CDR1 and CDR2: MDHEN, SYDVKM. The CDR3 is 11 amino acids. V lost 6 bases and J lost 0, with 2 bases in between. CDR3 nucleotide sequence: TGTGCCAGCAGAACTAACTATGGCTACACCTTC. The encoded protein is CASRTNYGYTF.

This clone was observed a handful of times. The chain couples TRBV5-1 to TRBJ1-1; the match to TRBD1 covers 7 bases. Germline V CDR1 and CDR2: SGHRS, YFSETQ. Unmatched junction bases numbered 5, after V lost 4 bases and J lost 2 bases. The CDR3 sequence is 14 residues long. CDR3 amino acids: CASSPGQTNTEAFF. Written as DNA, the CDR3 is TGCGCCAGCAGCCCGGGACAGACTAACACTGAAGCTTTCTTT.

V usage is TRBV19 and J usage is TRBJ1-4; the D is unclear. Trimming took off 3 bases at V and 7 bases at J, with 6 bases between the two ends. The germline V gene encodes CDR1 LNHDA and CDR2 SQIVND (reference sequence). CDR3 length: 12 residues. This CDR3 reads CASSIQGEKLFF. Written as DNA, the CDR3 is TGTGCCAGTAGTATTCAAGGTGAAAAACTGTTTTTT.

The chain has TRBV9 and TRBJ1-3; no clear D gene. The length of the CDR3 is 15 residues. V was shortened by 0 bases and J by 2 bases, with 9 bases between the two germline ends. The germline V gene has CDR1 SGDLS and CDR2 YYNGEE. The CDR3 loop reads CASSVAGSTGNTIYF. Written as DNA, the CDR3 is TGTGCCAGCAGCGTAGCGGGCAGCACTGGAAACACCATATATTTT.

V and J are TRBV28 and TRBJ1-1; a weak D match, TRBD1 (5 bases). Between the trimmed V and J ends, which lost 6 bases and 8 bases, there was a span of 22 bases. This CDR3 region has 15 residues. From germline, CDR1 is MDHEN and CDR2 SYDVKM. CDR3 coding DNA: TGTGCCAGCAGACTTGAAACGGGGGGGAGAGGCGAAGCTTTCTTT. Amino acids: CASRLETGGRGEAFF. The full variable domain, rest sourced from reference TRBV28 and TRBJ1-1, is DVKVTQSSRYLVKRTGEKVFLECVQDMDHENMFWYRQDPGLGLRLIYFSYDVKMKEKGDIPEGYSVSREKKERFSLILESASTNQTSMYLCASRLETGGRGEAFFGQGTRLTVV.

The V call is TRBV19, the J call TRBJ2-3; 8 bases are shared with TRBD2. Germline loops: CDR1 LNHDA, CDR2 SQIVND (reference sequence). Unmatched junction bases numbered 8, after V lost 5 bases and J lost 1 base. This CDR3 is 16 amino acids long. The CDR3: CASSPRAGERTDTQYF. The CDR3 nucleotides are TGTGCCAGTAGTCCCCGAGCGGGGGAACGCACAGATACGCAGTATTTT.

The chain is built from TRBV6-6 and TRBJ1-4, with TRBD1 matching over 7 bases. The J segment lost 0 bases and the V segment lost 5 bases, leaving 3 bases of the junction unmatched. The CDR3 length is 15 residues. Germline V gives CDR1 MNHNY, CDR2 SVGAGI (reference sequence). CDR3 sequence: CASSPGQATNEKLFF. CDR3 sequence (DNA): TGTGCCAGCAGTCCCGGACAGGCAACTAATGAAAAACTGTTTTTT.

J is TRBJ1-1 and V is TRBV12-3 or TRBV12-4; no clear D. V lost 2 bases to trimming and J lost 1 base, with 5 bases between them. CDR3 size: 13 residues. CDR3 DNA: TGTGCCAGCAGTTTAAAGAGGAACACTGAAGCTTTCTTT. Protein sequence: CASSLKRNTEAFF.

In its sample, this clone was seen a few times. This sequence joins TRBV30 and TRBJ1-2; D is uncertain. Germline CDR1 and CDR2: GTSNPN and SVGIG (reference sequence). The CDR3 is 12 amino acids. The V end lost 3 bases, the J end lost 4 bases, and 9 bases lay between the germline ends. The CDR3 spells CAWSTYSYGYTF. The CDR3 nucleotides read TGTGCCTGGAGCACCTATTCCTATGGCTACACCTTC.

This CDR3 reads CASSEPGRICSGNTIYF. The CDR3 coding sequence is TGCGCCAGCAGTGAGCCGGGACGAATTTGCTCTGGAAACACCATATATTTT. The genes are TRBV10-1 and TRBJ1-3; D may be TRBD1 (5 bases). Germline V gene data show CDR1 as WNHNN and CDR2 as SYGVQD (reference sequence). This CDR3 region has 17 residues. With 2 bases removed from V and 0 bases from J, the gap between germline ends came to 14 bases.

J is TRBJ1-6 and V is TRBV7-2; D unclear. Germline values: CDR1 SGHTA, CDR2 FQGNSA. V dropped 0 bases and J dropped 4 bases, with 7 bases sitting between them. The CDR3 length is 15 residues. The CDR3 DNA reads as TGTGCCAGCAGCTTAGCAAATGGATATAATTCACCCCTCCACTTT. It yields the protein CASSLANGYNSPLHF.

The table lists this clone with a few counts. V usage is TRBV6-5 and J usage is TRBJ2-7; possibly TRBD1 for D (7 bases). Germline CDR1 is MNHEY and CDR2 is SVGAGI. This CDR3 spans 14 amino acids. V gave up 0 bases and J gave up 6 bases, with 12 bases separating them. CDR3 amino acids: CASSYSTGRREQYF. The CDR3 DNA reads as TGTGCCAGCAGTTACTCGACAGGGAGGCGCGAGCAGTACTTC.

The chain joins TRBV5-1 to TRBJ1-2; 7 bases are shared with TRBD1. Germline CDR1 and CDR2: SGHRS and YFSETQ. The CDR3 is made up of 14 amino acids. V trimming: 0 bases; J trimming: 2 bases; junction bases outside the gene matches: 1. The DNA of the CDR3 is TGCGCCAGCAGCTTGGGACAGGGAAACTATGGCTACACCTTC. Translating it yields CASSLGQGNYGYTF.

The chain is built from TRBV5-4 and TRBJ2-7; D could derive from TRBD1 or TRBD2 (5 bases each). Deletions cut 0 bases from V and 2 bases from J, with 6 bases between. The length of the CDR3 is 13 residues. CDR1 and CDR2 from the germline V gene are SGHNT and YYREEE (reference sequence). CDR3 DNA: TGTGCCAGCAGCTTGGAGGGACCCTACGAGCAGTACTTC. Residues: CASSLEGPYEQYF.

The rearrangement uses TRBV19 and TRBJ1-5, with 9 bases identical to TRBD1. CDR1 is LNHDA, CDR2 SQIVND, per germline (reference sequence). V shed 8 bases and J 1 base; nucleotides not matched to a gene: 9. The CDR3 contains 16 residues. CDR3 residues: CASSRGTGISNQPQHF. The CDR3, as DNA: TGTGCCAGTTCCCGCGGGACAGGGATAAGCAATCAGCCCCAGCATTTT.

The chain uses TRBV25-1 and TRBJ2-7; a possible D gene is TRBD1 (6 bases). CDR3 length: 13 residues. Germline V gene sequence: CDR1 MGHDK, CDR2 SYGVNS. Trimming stripped 2 bases from V and 3 bases from J, with 8 bases between. CDR3: CASSEGQLYEQYF. The CDR3 DNA follows: TGTGCCAGCAGTGAAGGACAGCTCTACGAGCAGTACTTC.

The CDR3: CASSIGLAGVNEQFF. The CDR3 nucleotides are TGTGCCAGTAGTATCGGGCTAGCGGGGGTCAATGAGCAGTTCTTC. The chain combines TRBV19 with TRBJ2-1; the match to TRBD2 covers 10 bases. This CDR3 comprises 15 residues. J lost 6 bases, V lost 3 bases, and 5 bases had no gene match. CDR1 is LNHDA and CDR2 is SQIVND in the germline V gene (reference sequence). Using reference TRBV19 and TRBJ2-1 for the parts outside the CDR3, the full variable domain is DGGITQSPKYLFRKEGQNVTLSCEQNLNHDAMYWYRQDPGQGLRLIYYSQIVNDFQKGDIAEGYSVSREKKESFPLTVTSAQKNPTAFYLCASSIGLAGVNEQFFGPGTRLTVL.

This clone was observed a few times. The genes are TRBV5-1 and TRBJ2-3; TRBD2 matches 12 bases. This CDR3 spans 18 amino acids. Germline CDR1 and CDR2: SGHRS and YFSETQ. With 1 base clipped from V and 6 bases from J, the junction kept 12 bases outside the gene matches. This chain's CDR3 is CASSLQGLAGLDIDTQYF. In DNA form, the CDR3 reads TGCGCCAGCAGCTTGCAAGGACTAGCGGGACTGGATATTGATACGCAGTATTTT.

The chain links TRBV9 to TRBJ1-6, with D perhaps TRBD1 (6 bases). Germline CDR1 reads SGDLS; CDR2 reads YYNGEE. The CDR3 length is 15 residues. With 3 bases removed from V and 7 bases from J, the gap between germline ends came to 14 bases. CDR3 sequence (DNA): TGTGCCAGCAGCGCGCCGGACAGAGGAAATTCACCCCTCCACTTT. It yields the protein CASSAPDRGNSPLHF.

The CDR3 nucleotides are TGTGCCAGCTCACCTGAAGCACAGGCCTACAATGAGCAGTTCTTC. It yields the protein CASSPEAQAYNEQFF. The genes are TRBV18 and TRBJ2-1; TRBD1 might be the D (5 bases). Per germline, CDR1 KGHSH and CDR2 LQKENI. V was trimmed by 3 bases and J by 2 bases, leaving 11 bases between them. This CDR3 comprises 15 residues.

The gene calls are TRBV11-2 and TRBJ1-1; D is uncertain. Germline CDR1 is SGHAT and CDR2 is FQNNGV. V was pared by 7 bases and J by 5 bases, with 8 bases between. The CDR3 covers 11 residues. The CDR3 DNA follows: TGTGCCAGCACCCCGAGGACTGAAGCTTTCTTT. Protein product: CASTPRTEAFF.

The CDR3 DNA reads TGCGCCAGCAGCTTTGGGGTCTCCGAGGGACTGTTTTTT. This translates into CASSFGVSEGLFF. V is TRBV5-1 and J is TRBJ1-4, with D hard to call. V was pared by 2 bases and J by 13 bases, with 15 bases between. The CDR3 runs to 13 residues. The germline gives CDR1 SGHRS, CDR2 YFSETQ.

The table lists this clone with a few counts. The chain carries TRBV18 and TRBJ1-5; no clear D. Germline CDR1 and CDR2: KGHSH and LQKENI. CDR3 length equals 15 residues. V was pared by 3 bases and J by 0 bases, with 9 bases between. The CDR3 is CASSPLEGSNQPQHF. In DNA, the CDR3 is TGTGCCAGCTCACCCCTCGAGGGTAGCAATCAGCCCCAGCATTTT.

This chain joins TRBV4-1 and TRBJ1-1; possible D gene TRBD1, 6 bases. The V gene's germline CDR1 is MGHRA and CDR2 YSYEKL. V lost 6 bases to trimming and J lost 3 bases, with 14 bases between them. CDR3 length equals 14 residues. The CDR3 bases are TGCGCCAGCAGGCTTACAGGGTGGGACACTGAAGCTTTCTTT. Its translation is CASRLTGWDTEAFF.

This clone has a handful of counts. The rearrangement uses TRBV6-5 and TRBJ2-3; possible D gene TRBD2, 6 bases. Germline V gene lookup returns CDR1 MNHEY and CDR2 SVGAGI. V dropped 5 bases and J dropped 2 bases, with 11 bases sitting between them. There are 14 residues in the CDR3. As DNA, the CDR3 is TGTGCCAGCAGTCGGGACTTTCTCACAGATACGCAGTATTTT. It encodes CASSRDFLTDTQYF.

The chain is built from TRBV28 and TRBJ1-2, with 8 bases lining up with TRBD1. This CDR3 comprises 16 residues. In germline, CDR1 is MDHEN, CDR2 SYDVKM. Trimming removed 6 bases from V and 2 bases from J; junction bases left unmatched: 11. Here the CDR3 reads CASSKTGGSGNYGYTF. The CDR3 nucleotides are TGTGCCAGCAGCAAAACAGGGGGGAGCGGAAACTATGGCTACACCTTC.